The 12 T cell receptor beta chains reported below all come from one sample, sequenced in a study of blood T cells in healthy people across ages. Using a J-beta primer mix together with a sample-barcoded 5' primer, a second PCR was run for roughly 7 to 12 cycles. TCRdb recomputed calls from the 5' RACE reads with MiXCR, one row per CDR3 protein. There are 1.5 million to 2 million distinct CDR3 sequences in the sample; roughly 32% occur only once, and 10% to 12% lies in the top ten. Input material: blood. These receptors all come from a woman in her thirties in good health.

This clonotype was detected only a few times. The chain uses TRBV20-1 and TRBJ2-5; no definite D call. The CDR3 covers 15 residues. Trimming removed 1 base at V and 1 base at J, with 13 bases between. Germline V gives CDR1 DFQATT, CDR2 SNEGSKA (reference sequence). The DNA of the CDR3 is TGCAGTGCTAGAGTCGCGTCGCGAGCCCAAGAGACCCAGTACTTC. It encodes CSARVASRAQETQYF.

This chain uses TRBV6-6 with TRBJ2-1, with TRBD2 as a possible D gene (6 bases). The CDR3 totals 15 residues. Trimming left V 2 bases short and J 2 bases short, with 10 bases between. Germline-derived CDR1 and CDR2 are MNHNY and SVGAGI (reference sequence). The CDR3: CASSYAAGTYNEQFF. CDR3 bases: TGTGCCAGCAGTTACGCGGCGGGGACCTACAATGAGCAGTTCTTC.

The chain joins TRBV28 to TRBJ2-3; 14 bases line up with TRBD2. Trimming took 4 bases from V and 3 from J; bases not matched to a gene: 6. Per germline, CDR1 MDHEN and CDR2 SYDVKM. The CDR3 covers 17 residues. The CDR3 DNA sequence: TGTGCCAGCAGTTCCCTGACTAGCGGGAGGGAGACAGATACGCAGTATTTT. It specifies CASSSLTSGRETDTQYF.

There are a few counts of this clonotype. The chain carries TRBV12-3 or TRBV12-4 and TRBJ1-1, with a weak D call TRBD1 (5 bases). V was shortened by 3 bases and J by 11 bases, with 10 bases between the two germline ends. This CDR3 has 11 residues. As DNA, the CDR3 is TGTGCCAGCAGTTTCGGGGGAGCCGCTTTCTTT. It codes for CASSFGGAAFF.

The V call is TRBV7-9, the J call TRBJ1-6; TRBD1 matches 7 bases. Germline values: CDR1 SEHNR, CDR2 FQNEAQ (reference sequence). With 5 bases clipped from V and 5 bases from J, the junction kept 6 bases outside the gene matches. The CDR3 sequence is 15 residues long. The CDR3 loop reads CASSPGQDNNSPLHF. CDR3 nucleotide sequence: TGTGCCAGCAGCCCCGGACAGGACAATAATTCACCCCTCCACTTT.

This clonotype was observed a few times. This chain uses TRBV5-1 with TRBJ1-2; no definite D call. The CDR3 contains 14 residues. The germline V gene encodes CDR1 SGHRS and CDR2 YFSETQ. The V and J ends lost 4 bases and 0 bases respectively, with 10 bases between them. CDR3 protein: CASSADGTNYGYTF. The CDR3 region has the DNA TGCGCCAGCAGCGCCGACGGGACTAACTATGGCTACACCTTC. Variable domain in full (rest from reference TRBV5-1 and TRBJ1-2): KAGVTQTPRYLIKTRGQQVTLSCSPISGHRSVSWYQQTPGQGLQFLFEYFSETQRNKGNFPGRFSGRQFSNSRSEMNVSTLELGDSALYLCASSADGTNYGYTFGSGTRLTVV.

This clonotype has just a few counts. The rearrangement uses TRBV12-5 and TRBJ1-2, with TRBD1 as a possible D gene (5 bases). V shed 6 bases and J shed 6 bases, with 11 bases lying between them. Germline lookup yields CDR1 LGHNT and CDR2 FRNRAP. The CDR3 runs to 12 residues. The CDR3 DNA sequence: TGTGCTAGTGGGCTCTGGGGGGATGGCTACACCTTC. Translating gives CASGLWGDGYTF.

V and J are TRBV20-1 and TRBJ2-5; TRBD2 matches 9 bases. Judging by the DNA end, TRBJ2-7 fits better; the J call may be wrong. Germline CDR1 is DFQATT and CDR2 is SNEGSKA (reference sequence). This CDR3 comprises 15 residues. This chain's CDR3 is CSARDASGKFYEQYF. The CDR3 DNA follows: TGCAGTGCTAGAGATGCTAGCGGGAAATTCTACGAGCAGTACTTC.

V gene TRBV20-1 combines with J gene TRBJ1-1; no definite D call. Germline V gene data show CDR1 as DFQATT and CDR2 as SNEGSKA (reference sequence). This CDR3 has 12 residues. Trimming cost V 4 bases and J 0 bases, with 6 bases left between them. CDR3 region: CSATPMNTEAFF. CDR3 coding DNA: TGCAGTGCTACCCCAATGAACACTGAAGCTTTCTTT.

The genes are TRBV3-1 and TRBJ2-7, with TRBD2 identical over 13 bases. The CDR3 extends over 15 amino acids. Germline-derived CDR1 and CDR2 are LGHDT and YNNKEL (reference sequence). The V gene end was trimmed by 5 bases and the J gene end by 5 bases; junction bases not matched to a gene: 6. The CDR3 loop is CASSNRTSGSHEQYF. CDR3 coding DNA: TGTGCCAGCAGCAATCGGACTAGCGGGAGCCACGAGCAGTACTTC.

The J gene is TRBJ2-3, the V gene TRBV12-3 or TRBV12-4; 8 nucleotides agree with TRBD1. With 7 bases clipped from V and 5 bases from J, the junction kept 17 bases outside the gene matches. The CDR3 totals 17 residues. CDR3 in DNA: TGTGCCAGCATTTTTAGCTACGTAGGACAGGGAGAAGATACGCAGTATTTT. This gives the protein CASIFSYVGQGEDTQYF.

The rearrangement uses TRBV6-1 and TRBJ2-2; 7 nucleotides match TRBD1. V dropped 5 bases and J dropped 6; count of bases not matched to a gene: 9. The CDR3 consists of 15 residues. CDR1 and CDR2 (germline): MNHNS, SASEGT. DNA of the CDR3: TGTGCCAGCAGTTCCAGGACAGGCCTTGCCGGGGAGCTGTTTTTT. It specifies CASSSRTGLAGELFF.